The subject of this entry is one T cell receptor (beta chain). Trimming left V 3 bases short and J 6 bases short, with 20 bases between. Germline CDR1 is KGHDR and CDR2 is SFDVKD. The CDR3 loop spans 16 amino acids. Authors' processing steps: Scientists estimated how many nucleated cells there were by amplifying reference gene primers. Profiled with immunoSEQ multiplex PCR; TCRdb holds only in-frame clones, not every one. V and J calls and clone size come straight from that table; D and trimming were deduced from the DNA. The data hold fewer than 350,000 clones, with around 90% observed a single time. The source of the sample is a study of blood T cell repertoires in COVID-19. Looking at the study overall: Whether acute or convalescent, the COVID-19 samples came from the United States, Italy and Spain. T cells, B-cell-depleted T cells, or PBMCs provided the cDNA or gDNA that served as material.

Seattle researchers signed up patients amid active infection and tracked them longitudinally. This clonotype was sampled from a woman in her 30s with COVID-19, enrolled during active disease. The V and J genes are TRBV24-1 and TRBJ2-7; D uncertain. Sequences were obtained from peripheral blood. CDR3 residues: CATSDMAQVRRAEQYF. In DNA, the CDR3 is TGTGCCACCAGTGATATGGCCCAGGTACGCCGAGCCGAGCAGTACTTC.